This TCR beta chain was recorded in a study of long-term antiretroviral therapy in people with HIV. The libraries were made with immunoSEQ v3.0 at survey level. Clones were sequenced by immunoSEQ multiplex PCR, and TCRdb holds only the in-frame ones, with some missing. The table shows some 28,000 clones, with about 93% occurring only once. Looked up from germline, CDR1 is LNHDA and CDR2 is SQIVND (reference sequence). The CDR3 spans 14 residues. Trimming left V 1 base short and J 3 bases short, with 9 bases between. V gene TRBV19 combines with J gene TRBJ1-1, with no clear D. This TCR derives from a woman in her forties with HIV. Sequences were derived from unsorted PBMCs, sampled about 5.3 years after starting antiretroviral therapy. CDR3 amino acids: CASSIGGSYTEAFF. Here the CDR3 DNA reads TGTGCCAGTAGTATAGGAGGGTCCTACACTGAAGCTTTCTTT.